Described below is a single TCR beta chain sequence and its context. Its antigen has not been determined. No much larger clone exists at a distance of one base, and base qualities are not known. This entry belongs to a study of STAT3 mutations in large granular lymphocyte leukemia (dated by TCRdb to between 2019 and 2020). Background on the whole study: About half of the T-LGLL patients who underwent longitudinal sequencing carried canonical activating STAT3 mutations. More than half of T-LGLL patients received one or more immunosuppressive therapy regimens, with hematologic response in over 35% of those treated. Patients with T-cell large granular lymphocyte leukemia underwent serial deep sequencing of TCRbeta CDR3 and STAT3 to reconstruct clonal hierarchy and dynamics. From an initial cohort of 207 LGL patients, roughly 17 representative T-LGLL cases were selected for longitudinal TCRbeta and STAT3 sequencing. A couple of patients with natural killer LGL leukemia were also sequenced longitudinally as controls within the study. Patients were sequenced at 4 time points on average, with the number of samplings per patient ranging from 2 to 8. What the research found in general, with its limitations: Linking therapy response to changes in TCR clonal burden was complicated by variable intervals between samplings and by differing treatment regimens. All T-LGLL patients had at least one immunodominant TCRbeta clonotype, and roughly half had multiple immunodominant subclonotypes. In 6 of 18 patients, TCR clonotype switching occurred after therapy, and every newly emerging clone was STAT3 wild type. Because no samples were available when a clone first appeared, clonal expansion had to be inferred from samplings taken at other points. In several patients, dominant TCR clone burden exceeded STAT3 mutant burden, suggesting STAT3 mutation arose secondarily within a pre-expanded clone. Persisting codominant clonotypes in some patients meant a small but highly pathogenic clone may have been missed.

TCRbeta libraries were sequenced on an Illumina MiSeq, averaging roughly 41,000 productive templates per sample. The immunoSEQ assay, which uses multiplex PCR amplification, was used to generate TCRbeta CDR3 libraries. The study's own analysis went as follows. Repertoire diversity was calculated as previously defined, and values close to 0 indicated extremely monoclonal samples. In its TCRdb copy, this immuneACCESS table keeps in-frame sequences only and misses some clones. Where compared with another copy, unresolved V genes explain less than half of these, and the others have no known cause. V and J calls and clone size follow that table, whereas D and trimming were derived from the DNA. For this sample the table gives 13,000 or so clones, of which 88% were detected only once. The ten largest make up about 12% of the sample. Spanning cysteine to phenylalanine, the CDR3 consists of 13 amino acids. CDR3 DNA only is kept here, 39 bases in frame from base 1. Unmatched junction bases come to 4, with V trimmed by 4 bases and J by 5 bases. The germline V gene encodes CDR1 SGHTA and CDR2 FQGNSA.

The same DNA, extracted from blood mononuclear cells, served for both TCR sequencing and STAT3 sequencing. Recombination connected TRBV7-2 to TRBJ2-5; TRBD1 lines up with 7 middle nucleotides. The sample consisted of PBMCs. The clonotype originates from a human donor with T large granular lymphocyte leukemia. Some clones in this sample may be carry-over from other donors' samples. The DNA reads as follows: TGTGCCAGCAGCTCGACAGGGATGGAGACCCAGTACTTC. This translates into CASSSTGMETQYF.